A selection of T cell receptor beta chains follows, all from one sample in a study of T cells in Graves' hyperthyroidism and ophthalmopathy. Using its own MiXCR run on the multiplex PCR reads, TCRdb lists one record per CDR3 protein. The sample records 650,000 to 800,000 distinct CDR3 sequences, 45% being singletons. Sequencing used peripheral blood or thyroid tissue (not recorded which). The receptor source for this set is an adult man with Graves' disease, either hyperthyroidism or ophthalmopathy (not recorded which). CDR3s include the opening cysteine and the closing phenylalanine or tryptophan. A D gene is named only where the DNA matches it firmly. Where a row states a size, it is once, few, many or the class of an expanded clone; other rows omit it.

clone size,J gene,V gene,D gene,CDR3 DNA,CDR3 protein
.,TRBJ1-1,TRBV2,TRBD1,TGTGCCAGCAGGGACAGGGAAGCTTTCTTT,CASRDREAFF
.,TRBJ1-3,TRBV10-3,.,TGTGCCATCAGTGGGCCCATCCAGGGCGCTGGAAACACCATATATTTT,CAISGPIQGAGNTIYF
.,TRBJ2-5,TRBV29-1,.,TGCAGCGTTGAGGAGGAACTTGGAGAGACCCAGTACTTC,CSVEEELGETQYF
many,TRBJ1-1,TRBV7-9,.,TGTGCCAGCAGTATGGCGGGGAACACTGAAGCTTTCTTT,CASSMAGNTEAFF
.,TRBJ2-7,TRBV7-9,.,TGTGCCTGGAGTGCCCACTACGAGCAGTACTTC,CAWSAHYEQYF
.,TRBJ1-5,TRBV5-1,.,TGCGCCAGCAGCGACGGGACGAACCAAGAGACCCAGCATTTT,CASSDGTNQETQHF
many,TRBJ2-2,TRBV29-1,.,TGCAGCGTTGGACCCTCGAACACCGGGGAGCTGTTTTTT,CSVGPSNTGELFF
many,TRBJ2-5,TRBV24-1,.,TGTGCCACCAGTGACGGGGGACAGCAAGAGACCCAGTACTTC,CATSDGGQQETQYF
.,TRBJ1-6,TRBV5-1,.,TGCGCCAGCAGTATGGACGGAATTTACAATTCACCCCTCCACTTT,CASSMDGIYNSPLHF
.,TRBJ2-7,TRBV7-9,TRBD1,TGTGCCAGCAGTTACCGTGACAGGGCATCAGCCTACGAGCAGTACTTC,CASSYRDRASAYEQYF
few,TRBJ1-2,TRBV20-1,.,TGCAGTGCAAAGGATGCAGGGCAAGCTAACTATGGCTACACCTTC,CSAKDAGQANYGYTF
.,TRBJ1-3,TRBV5-5,.,TGTGCCAGCAGCCAAGATCGGACGGGAAACACCATATATTTT,CASSQDRTGNTIYF
.,TRBJ1-5,TRBV10-3,.,TGTGCCATCAGTCGACAGGCCAACAATCAGCCCCAGCATTTT,CAISRQANNQPQHF
.,TRBJ1-6,TRBV29-1,TRBD1,TGCAGCACGGGGACAGGGATTTCACCCCTCCACTTT,CSTGTGISPLHF
many,TRBJ1-5,TRBV7-2,TRBD1,TGTGCCAGCAGCTTAGACAGGGGGCGCGGTCAGCCCCAGCATTTT,CASSLDRGRGQPQHF
.,TRBJ2-7,TRBV7-4,.,TGTGCCAGCAGTTTACAGGCACCGTCCTACGAGCAGTACTTC,CASSLQAPSYEQYF
.,TRBJ1-5,TRBV7-2,.,TGTGCCAGCATCCCAGGTTTAGCCCAGCATTTT,CASIPGLAQHF
few,TRBJ1-5,TRBV12-3/TRBV12-4,TRBD1,TGTGCCAGCAGTTATTCTCCGGGACAGGGGGCGAATCAGCCCCAGCATTTT,CASSYSPGQGANQPQHF
.,TRBJ2-7,TRBV7-9,.,TGTGCCAGCAGAGAGAGATACGAGCAGTACTTC,CASRERYEQYF
few,TRBJ1-2,TRBV7-2,TRBD1,TGTGCCAGCAGCCCGGCTTGGGACAGCTCCCTCGAGTGGGGCTACACCTTC,CASSPAWDSSLEWGYTF
many,TRBJ2-7,TRBV2,.,TGTGCCAGCAGGGCGGACTACCCCCTGATGGACGAGCAGTACTTC,CASRADYPLMDEQYF
few,TRBJ2-7,TRBV10-1,.,TGCGCCAGCAGTGAGTCGACTCGAGCTCATCGCGAGCAGTACTTC,CASSESTRAHREQYF
.,TRBJ2-7,TRBV19,TRBD2,TGTGCCAGCGGACTAGCGGGAGCTGGCGAGCAGTACTTC,CASGLAGAGEQYF
many,TRBJ2-7,TRBV29-1,TRBD1,TGCAGCGCAGGACAGGGAGTAACCTACGAGCAGTACTTC,CSAGQGVTYEQYF
.,TRBJ1-1,TRBV6-6,.,TGTGCCAGCAGTTCATACAGGGTGAACACTGAAGCTTTCTTT,CASSSYRVNTEAFF
.,TRBJ1-5,TRBV5-6,.,TGTGCCAGCAGCTTGGTGGGCACCGGGCCCCAGCATTTT,CASSLVGTGPQHF
many,TRBJ1-2,TRBV7-2,TRBD1,TGTGCCAGCAGCTCCTTCCGAGACAGGGTCTATGGCTACACCTTC,CASSSFRDRVYGYTF
.,TRBJ1-5,TRBV20-1,TRBD1,TGCAGTGCTAGAAAGGACAGGGCGGTTGAACAGCCCCAGCATTTT,CSARKDRAVEQPQHF
.,TRBJ2-7,TRBV6-5,.,TGTGCCAGCGGGAGCACGGCCTACGAGCAGTACTTC,CASGSTAYEQYF
.,TRBJ2-2,TRBV9,.,TGTGCCAGCACCCCTCACCCGGCCGGGGAGCTGTTTTTT,CASTPHPAGELFF
many,TRBJ1-2,TRBV7-9,.,TGTGCCAGCAGCTTACACGGCTATGGCTACACCTTC,CASSLHGYGYTF
.,TRBJ1-5,TRBV20-1,.,TGCAGTGCTAGAGTGGGGGGCCAGCCCCAGCATTTT,CSARVGGQPQHF
.,TRBJ2-2,TRBV29-1,.,TGCAGCGCAGGCCTACTGACCGGGGAGCTGTTTTTT,CSAGLLTGELFF
.,TRBJ1-2,TRBV11-3,TRBD1,TGTGCCAGCAGCCCTTTACCGGGACAGGGAAACTATGGCTACACCTTC,CASSPLPGQGNYGYTF
.,TRBJ1-1,TRBV2,.,TGTGCCAGCAGTGATTTGAGGGGGAACACTGAAGCTTTCTTT,CASSDLRGNTEAFF
.,TRBJ2-7,TRBV7-2,TRBD1,TGTGCCAGCAGCCCTAGACAGGGACCCTACGAGCAGTACTTC,CASSPRQGPYEQYF
many,TRBJ1-1,TRBV12-3/TRBV12-4,.,TGTGCCAGCAGTCCGCTAGGGGACACTGAAGCTTTCTTT,CASSPLGDTEAFF
.,TRBJ1-5,TRBV5-1,.,TGCGCCAGCAGCGACTTAGCGGGAGGGCAGCCCCAGCATTTT,CASSDLAGGQPQHF
few,TRBJ1-2,TRBV20-1,TRBD1,TGCAGTGCCAGCACCGCCTACAGGGGAAACTATGGCTACACCTTC,CSASTAYRGNYGYTF
few,TRBJ1-2,TRBV11-2,TRBD1,TGTGCCAGCAGCTTAAGTACCGGGACAGGGTATGGCTACACCTTC,CASSLSTGTGYGYTF
.,TRBJ1-5,TRBV6-1,.,TGTGCCAGCAGGGACGCAGGGGTAAATCAGCCCCAGCATTTT,CASRDAGVNQPQHF
.,TRBJ1-5,TRBV29-1,.,TGCAGCTTGGTCGTGGGCCAGCCCCAGCATTTT,CSLVVGQPQHF
few,TRBJ1-1,TRBV12-3/TRBV12-4,.,TGTGCCAGCAGCAATTCATTGGACGGGCCTCGAGCTTTCTTT,CASSNSLDGPRAFF
.,TRBJ1-4,TRBV7-2,TRBD1,TGTGCCAGCAGTTACGGACAGGGGGACAACGGTGAAAAACTGTTTTTT,CASSYGQGDNGEKLFF
.,TRBJ1-1,TRBV10-3,.,TGTGCCATCAACCCCAGGACGGGGACTGAAGCTTTCTTT,CAINPRTGTEAFF
many,TRBJ2-5,TRBV7-8,.,TGTGCCAGCAGCTCGACGTCCCGGGGGGAGACCCAGTACTTC,CASSSTSRGETQYF
many,TRBJ1-3,TRBV7-2,.,TGTGCCAGCAGCCACAATAACAGGGCCTCTGGAAACACCATATATTTT,CASSHNNRASGNTIYF
.,TRBJ2-7,TRBV9,.,TGTGCCAGCAGCGCGGGGACTGTCTCCGAGCAGTACTTC,CASSAGTVSEQYF
.,TRBJ1-6,TRBV2,.,TGTGCCAGCAGCCAAGCGTCTGAATATTCACCCCTCCACTTT,CASSQASEYSPLHF
.,TRBJ2-7,TRBV2,TRBD1,TGTGCCAGCAGCGGGGACAGGGGGGACTACGAGCAGCACTTC,CASSGDRGDYEQHF
.,TRBJ1-6,TRBV18,.,TGTGCCAGCTCACCAGGGGTGGGAAATCCCCTCCACTTT,CASSPGVGNPLHF
.,TRBJ1-1,TRBV7-2,.,TGTGCCAGCTCACCACCAACGAACACTGAAGCTTTCTTT,CASSPPTNTEAFF
many,TRBJ2-5,TRBV20-1,TRBD2,TGCAGTGCTGGGAAACTAGCGGGGCAAGAGACCCAGTACTTC,CSAGKLAGQETQYF
few,TRBJ2-5,TRBV7-9,TRBD1,TGTGCCAGCAGCCCCAGGGACAGGGGGCCGGAGACCCAGTACTTC,CASSPRDRGPETQYF
.,TRBJ1-4,TRBV7-9,TRBD1,TGTGCCAGCAGCTCAAAACAGGGGATGGGCGAAAAACTGTTTTTT,CASSSKQGMGEKLFF
.,TRBJ2-7,TRBV7-3,.,.,CASSFYICSASGGPDEQYF
.,TRBJ2-2,TRBV29-1,.,TGCAGCGTTGCAGGTGGGTCGGGCACCGGGGAGCTGTTTTTT,CSVAGGSGTGELFF
.,TRBJ1-6,TRBV24-1,.,TGTGCCAGCAGTCGTTACAGGGTTATTGGGGATTCACCCCTCCACTTT,CASSRYRVIGDSPLHF
.,TRBJ1-5,TRBV20-1,.,TGCAGTGCTACGGGGATCGGTCAGCCCCAGCATTTT,CSATGIGQPQHF